Each of the 21 T cell receptor beta chains below was sequenced from the same sample in a study of T cell responses to AZD1222 COVID-19 vaccine. Here immunoSEQ multiplex PCR was the method, and the copy in TCRdb shows in-frame clones only, minus some. The sample records approximately 190,000 clones, over 80% being singletons. The material sequenced was peripheral blood, taken on day 0 of AZD1222 vaccination. These TCRs come from an adult in good health.

This chain joins TRBV15 and TRBJ2-3, with a weak D call TRBD2 (5 bases). Trimming pared 1 base from V and 0 bases from J, leaving 14 bases between. The CDR3 is 17 amino acids. Germline CDR1 LNHNV, CDR2 YYDKDF (reference sequence). Written as DNA, the CDR3 is TGTGCCACCAGCAGAGGTGGTAGGAGGCCTAGCACAGATACGCAGTATTTT. Its protein is CATSRGGRRPSTDTQYF.

V usage is TRBV24-1 and J usage is TRBJ2-7; TRBD1 is a possible D gene (6 bases). This CDR3 is built from 14 residues. V shed 3 bases and J shed 0 bases, with 8 bases lying between them. Germline loops: CDR1 KGHDR, CDR2 SFDVKD. The CDR3 reads CATSDEDSSYEQYF. In DNA, the CDR3 is TGTGCCACCAGTGATGAGGACAGCTCCTACGAGCAGTACTTC.

This clone was observed once. The chain uses TRBV19 and TRBJ2-5; D gene uncertain. With 3 bases removed from V and 3 bases from J, the gap between germline ends came to 5 bases. The CDR3 contains 12 residues. Germline assignment: CDR1 LNHDA and CDR2 SQIVND (reference sequence). CDR3: CASSINEETQYF. The DNA for the CDR3 is TGTGCCAGTAGTATTAACGAAGAGACCCAGTACTTC.

A remark on this clone: Other DNA sequences in this sample translate to the same CDR3. The chain has TRBV2 and TRBJ1-5; D remains ambiguous. The length of the CDR3 is 11 residues. With 9 bases removed from V and 7 bases from J, the gap between germline ends came to 10 bases. Germline lookup yields CDR1 SNHLY and CDR2 FYNNEI. CDR3 sequence reads: CASRRDQPQHF. CDR3 nucleotide sequence: TGTGCCAGTCGACGAGACCAGCCCCAGCATTTT. Looking up the rest from reference TRBV2 and TRBJ1-5 gives the full variable domain: EPEVTQTPSHQVTQMGQEVILRCVPISNHLYFYWYRQILGQKVEFLVSFYNNEISEKSEIFDDQFSVERPDGSNFTLKIRSTKLEDSAMYFCASRRDQPQHFGDGTRLSIL.

The chain joins TRBV6-1 to TRBJ2-7; 12 positions agree with TRBD1. CDR1 is MNHNS, CDR2 SASEGT, per germline. The CDR3 is 15 amino acids. J lost 7 bases, V lost 3 bases, and 7 bases had no gene match. DNA for the CDR3: TGTGCCAGCAGTGAGCCGGGACAGGGGGCGGATGAGCAGTACTTC. The encoded protein is CASSEPGQGADEQYF.

The J gene is TRBJ1-2, the V gene TRBV6-5; no clear D. The germline V gene encodes CDR1 MNHEY and CDR2 SVGAGI. Trimming took off 0 bases at V and 6 bases at J, with 11 bases between the two ends. The CDR3 runs to 14 residues. In DNA, the CDR3 is TGTGCCAGCAGTTACTCTTTGTGGAACAATGGCTACACCTTC. Amino acids: CASSYSLWNNGYTF.

J is TRBJ2-1 and V is TRBV28, with TRBD1 as a possible D gene (7 bases). This CDR3 contains 15 residues. V was shortened by 6 bases and J by 7 bases, with 19 bases between the two germline ends. Germline lookup yields CDR1 MDHEN and CDR2 SYDVKM. The CDR3 DNA reads TGTGCCAGCAGCGAACAGGGGACTTCTACAAATGAGCAGTTCTTC. This translates into CASSEQGTSTNEQFF.

The chain has TRBV7-9 and TRBJ2-1; 9 nucleotides match TRBD1. The CDR3 spans 16 residues. V lost 5 bases and J lost 6; bases outside the gene matches: 11. Per the germline V gene, CDR1 is SEHNR and CDR2 is FQNEAQ (reference sequence). CDR3 loop: CASSAVPDRGGNEQFF. The CDR3 region has the DNA TGTGCCAGCAGCGCAGTGCCGGACAGGGGAGGCAATGAGCAGTTCTTC.

The chain links TRBV11-2 to TRBJ1-4; no reliable D call. The CDR3 consists of 15 residues. Trimming removed 4 bases at V and 8 bases at J, with 17 bases between. CDR1 and CDR2 (germline): SGHAT, FQNNGV. In DNA, the CDR3 is TGTGCCAGCAGCTCCCAACCCGCCGCTGGGGAAAAACTGTTTTTT. It translates to CASSSQPAAGEKLFF.

This clone was counted once. The chain couples TRBV3-1 (or the pseudogene TRBV3-2) to TRBJ2-7; possibly TRBD1 or TRBD2 for D (6 bases each). With 2 bases removed from V and 3 bases from J, the gap between germline ends came to 20 bases. CDR1 and CDR2 (germline): LGHDT, YNNKEL (reference sequence). The CDR3 extends over 17 amino acids. As DNA, the CDR3 is TGTGCCAGCAGCCAACAAAGGGGGGACACCCCAGACTACGAGCAGTACTTC. Translating gives CASSQQRGDTPDYEQYF.

This clone was counted between two and nine times. The chain links TRBV5-6 to TRBJ1-5; D is possibly TRBD1 (5 bases). From germline, CDR1 is SGHDT and CDR2 YYEEEE. The CDR3 has 15 amino acids. Trimming shortened V by 0 bases and J by 7 bases, and 14 bases separated the two germline ends. CDR3 nucleotide sequence: TGTGCCAGCAGCTTGGGGCGGACACCCGTCCAGCCCCAGCATTTT. Its translation is CASSLGRTPVQPQHF.

The table lists this clone with a count of one. The chain carries TRBV18 and TRBJ2-1; unclear D gene. Germline V gene sequence: CDR1 KGHSH, CDR2 LQKENI. The V gene lost 3 bases and the J gene lost 0 bases, with 18 bases spanning the gap. This CDR3 contains 18 residues. Here the CDR3 reads CASSPRPPVWSSYNEQFF. CDR3 DNA: TGTGCCAGCTCACCCAGGCCACCAGTCTGGAGCTCCTACAATGAGCAGTTCTTC.

Only a few counts were recorded for this clone. This chain joins TRBV6-2 or TRBV6-3 and TRBJ2-1; TRBD1 is a possible D gene (6 bases). CDR1 is MNHEY and CDR2 is SVGEGT in the germline V gene. V was cut by 6 bases and J by 9 bases, with 15 bases left in between. The CDR3 loop spans 13 amino acids. The CDR3 DNA follows: TGTGCCAGCAGCCGCTCAGGGGCGGTTGAGCAGTTCTTC. This gives the protein CASSRSGAVEQFF.

The chain has TRBV6-2 or TRBV6-3 and TRBJ1-1; D gene ambiguous. From germline, CDR1 is MNHEY and CDR2 SVGEGT. The V end was cut by 4 bases, the J end by 1 base, with 10 bases between. The CDR3 extends over 14 amino acids. CDR3 sequence reads: CASSSSAPNTEAFF. CDR3 nucleotides: TGTGCCAGCAGTTCCTCAGCCCCGAACACTGAAGCTTTCTTT.

The chain has TRBV3-1 (or the pseudogene TRBV3-2) and TRBJ2-2; the D gene could be TRBD1 or TRBD2 (5 bases each). The CDR3 spans 14 residues. The germline V and J ends were trimmed by 4 bases and 4 bases, with 10 bases remaining between them. The V gene's germline CDR1 is LGHDT and CDR2 YNNKEL (reference sequence). The CDR3 nucleotides read TGTGCCAGCAGCCTGGCAGGGAGCACCGGGGAGCTGTTTTTT. Amino acids: CASSLAGSTGELFF.

The V and J genes are TRBV5-1 and TRBJ2-2, with a weak D call TRBD1 (5 bases). Germline V lookup: CDR1 SGHRS, CDR2 YFSETQ. Trimming removed 3 bases at V and 1 base at J, with 13 bases between. The CDR3 has 16 amino acids. CDR3 nucleotides: TGCGCCAGCAGCTATGGGGCCAGTAAGAACACCGGGGAGCTGTTTTTT. The encoded protein is CASSYGASKNTGELFF.

CDR3 in amino acids: CASSQWGARNNEQFF. In DNA, the CDR3 is TGTGCCAGCAGCCAGTGGGGGGCGCGGAACAATGAGCAGTTCTTC. V gene TRBV3-1 (or the pseudogene TRBV3-2) combines with J gene TRBJ2-1; D may match TRBD1 or TRBD2 (6 bases each). The CDR3 covers 15 residues. V lost 3 bases, J lost 5 bases, and 14 bases lay in between. CDR1 is LGHDT, CDR2 YNNKEL, per germline (reference sequence).

This clone has only one observation. The chain combines TRBV5-1 with TRBJ1-1; 7 bases are a match to TRBD1. The CDR3 length is 17 residues. Trimming cost V 0 bases and J 1 base; bases outside gene matches: 9. From germline, CDR1 is SGHRS and CDR2 YFSETQ. CDR3 loop: CASSLVRQGGANTEAFF. Written as DNA, the CDR3 is TGCGCCAGCAGCTTGGTTAGGCAGGGGGGAGCGAACACTGAAGCTTTCTTT.

This chain uses TRBV5-8 with TRBJ2-7; TRBD2 matches 8 bases. V shed 9 bases, J shed 1 base, and the junction held 6 bases outside the gene matches. The CDR3 sequence is 13 residues long. Germline V lookup: CDR1 SGHTS, CDR2 YDEGEE. The CDR3 spells CATSAGGSYEQYF. The CDR3 DNA follows: TGTGCCACTTCTGCGGGGGGATCCTACGAGCAGTACTTC. Supplemented by reference TRBV5-8 and TRBJ2-7, the full variable domain reads EAGVTQSPTHLIKTRGQQATLRCSPISGHTSVYWYQQALGLGLQFLLWYDEGEERNRGNFPPRFSGRQFPNYSSELNVNALELEDSALYLCATSAGGSYEQYFGPGTRLTVT.

This clone has a single count. This chain's CDR3 is CASSTQGSGNTIYF. Written as DNA, the CDR3 is TGTGCCAGCAGCACACAGGGCTCTGGAAACACCATATATTTT. This chain connects TRBV3-1 (or the pseudogene TRBV3-2) to TRBJ1-3; D perhaps matches TRBD1 (6 bases). Between the trimmed V and J ends, which lost 5 bases and 0 bases, there was a span of 8 bases. In germline, CDR1 is LGHDT, CDR2 YNNKEL (reference sequence). The CDR3 consists of 14 residues.

The chain links TRBV19 to TRBJ1-5, with a possible D match to TRBD1 (6 bases). The CDR3 sequence is 17 residues long. V gave up 5 bases and J gave up 3 bases, with 20 bases separating them. Germline V gene data show CDR1 as LNHDA and CDR2 as SQIVND (reference sequence). CDR3: CASSPPTRDTSNQPQHF. For the CDR3, the DNA is TGTGCCAGTAGTCCACCCACCCGGGACACCTCCAATCAGCCCCAGCATTTT. Combining the CDR3 with reference TRBV19 and TRBJ1-5 gives the whole variable domain DGGITQSPKYLFRKEGQNVTLSCEQNLNHDAMYWYRQDPGQGLRLIYYSQIVNDFQKGDIAEGYSVSREKKESFPLTVTSAQKNPTAFYLCASSPPTRDTSNQPQHFGDGTRLSIL.